The T cell receptor (beta chain) under discussion was sequenced for a study of blood T cell repertoires in COVID-19. Turning to the study itself: Italy, Spain and the United States were the sources of the convalescent and acute COVID-19 samples. Sources were T cells, B-cell-depleted T cells, or PBMCs; the material itself was cDNA or gDNA.

Authors' methods: By means of reference gene primer amplification, nucleated cell counts were estimated. Repertoires were generated with immunoSEQ multiplex PCR, while TCRdb's copy carries only in-frame clones and drops some. V, J and clone size are taken as reported in that table, and D and trimming were inferred from the DNA itself. The repertoire has around 160,000 clones, about 86% of them found once; the top ten carry roughly 8.6%. This clone was seen just once. The germline V gene has CDR1 SQVTM and CDR2 ANQGSEA. The CDR3 spans 15 residues. V was cut by 5 bases and J by 2 bases, with 16 bases left in between.

The V call is TRBV29-1, the J call TRBJ2-1, with a tentative D call TRBD2 (6 bases). The TCR originated in a man aged 55 to 70 with acute or convalescent COVID-19. Sequencing used peripheral blood. The CDR3 DNA reads as TGCAGCGTTCTGGTCGGCACGGGAGCCTACAATGAGCAGTTCTTC. This translates into CSVLVGTGAYNEQFF.